This T cell receptor beta chain was retrieved from a study of T cells in Graves' hyperthyroidism and ophthalmopathy. This clonotype was seen many times. RNA transcripts yielded amplified TCR beta CDR3 regions. RT-PCR in the first round (using the HTBI primer set) targeted the TCR CDR3. Using its own MiXCR run on the multiplex PCR reads, TCRdb lists one record per CDR3 protein. The table has hundreds of thousands of distinct CDR3 sequences, around 20% seen once. Per the germline V gene, CDR1 is LGHDT and CDR2 is YNNKEL (reference sequence). CDR3 length: 13 residues. V was clipped by 1 base and J by 8 bases, with 11 bases between them.

This clonotype was obtained from a woman aged 45 to 65 with Graves' hyperthyroidism that later progressed to Graves' ophthalmopathy. V is TRBV3-1 and J is TRBJ1-2; no clear D. Input material: blood. The CDR3 is CASSQGPGGGYTF. DNA for the CDR3: TGTGCCAGCAGCCAAGGCCCAGGTGGAGGCTACACCTTC.